The source of this T cell receptor (beta chain) is a study of blood T cell repertoires in COVID-19 (TCRdb year 2020). Background on the whole study: Collaborator samples came from the United States, Italy and Spain and covered acute and convalescent phases of COVID-19. The prospective study material was composed of cDNA or gDNA derived from T cells, B-cell-depleted T cells, or PBMCs. Subjects who had been exposed to COVID-19, were actively infected with it, or had recovered from it provided the deeply sampled blood TCRbeta repertoires that made up the dataset. The repertoires were released in a freely available public database meant as a resource for research on the immune response to SARS-CoV-2. Samples came from the ongoing ImmuneRACE study (first 160 participants) plus 1,254 subjects from 6 global collaborators. Nearly every sample came with metadata listing a de-identified subject ID, COVID-19 status, age in years and sex. Where available, HLA class I and class II types were taken from metadata supplied by the sample provider and were not determined by assay-based typing. General study outcomes and caveats: The amount of clinical and demographic metadata varied by source and participant and was provided uncurated.

The immunoSEQ Assay, a bias-controlled multiplex PCR, was used to amplify TCRbeta CDR3 regions from genomic DNA. On the authors' methods: Within the assay, amplification of reference gene primers was used to estimate how many nucleated cells each sample contained. To quantify the absolute abundance of each unique TCRbeta CDR3 rearrangement, sequence reads were collapsed and filtered. For each sample, productive Simpson clonality was calculated as the square root of Simpson's diversity index over productive rearrangements. TCRdb limited this immuneACCESS table to in-frame rearrangements with V and J called. A share of clones is missing; checked studies link under half to unresolved V genes, and the rest is unexplained. V and J calls and clone size come straight from that table; D and trimming were deduced from the DNA. This sample gives 250,000 or so clones in total; 80% to 90% of them show up just once. The top ten clonotypes cover 5.5% to 6.5% of the sample.

The sample holds a few counts of this clone. There is no known antigen for this receptor. Base quality data are lacking; no much larger clone is found one base away. The collaborating institutions used their own protocols to collect whole blood in K2EDTA tubes. For TCRbeta analysis, collaborators shipped samples as frozen whole blood, isolated PBMCs, or DNA extracted from either of those sample types. According to the germline V gene (reference sequence), CDR1 reads MNHEY and CDR2 reads SMNVEV. At the junction V is shortened by 7 bases and J by 4 bases, with 8 bases in between. CDR3 length: 11 amino acids, cysteine to phenylalanine. Only CDR3 DNA remains: 33 bases, in frame from the first base.

The V gene is TRBV27 and the J gene is TRBJ2-7; the D gene lacks a confident call. The origin of this receptor is a man aged 55 to 70 with acute or convalescent COVID-19. Sequencing was carried out using peripheral blood. Here the CDR3 is given as CASTPPYEQYF. The bases are TGTGCCAGCACCCCCCCTTACGAGCAGTACTTC.